This T cell receptor (beta chain) emerged from a study of early T cells in non-severe SARS-CoV-2 infection. TCRdb processed the 5' RACE reads anew with MiXCR; each CDR3 protein has one entry. This sample has tens of thousands of distinct CDR3 sequences, with approximately 9.1% found just once. With 3 bases removed from V and 2 bases from J, the gap between germline ends came to 4 bases. Germline V gene sequence: CDR1 DFQATT, CDR2 SNEGSKA (reference sequence). The CDR3 consists of 12 residues. This clonotype was seen repeatedly, ten times or more. The clonotype was recovered from an adult who was a healthcare worker with PCR-confirmed SARS-CoV-2 infection or an uninfected control (not recorded which). The rearrangement links TRBV20-1 to TRBJ2-2; D is unresolved. Sequencing used whole blood, obtained at baseline. The CDR3 DNA reads as TGCAGTGCTAGCGGAAACACCGGGGAGCTGTTTTTT. This codes for CSASGNTGELFF.